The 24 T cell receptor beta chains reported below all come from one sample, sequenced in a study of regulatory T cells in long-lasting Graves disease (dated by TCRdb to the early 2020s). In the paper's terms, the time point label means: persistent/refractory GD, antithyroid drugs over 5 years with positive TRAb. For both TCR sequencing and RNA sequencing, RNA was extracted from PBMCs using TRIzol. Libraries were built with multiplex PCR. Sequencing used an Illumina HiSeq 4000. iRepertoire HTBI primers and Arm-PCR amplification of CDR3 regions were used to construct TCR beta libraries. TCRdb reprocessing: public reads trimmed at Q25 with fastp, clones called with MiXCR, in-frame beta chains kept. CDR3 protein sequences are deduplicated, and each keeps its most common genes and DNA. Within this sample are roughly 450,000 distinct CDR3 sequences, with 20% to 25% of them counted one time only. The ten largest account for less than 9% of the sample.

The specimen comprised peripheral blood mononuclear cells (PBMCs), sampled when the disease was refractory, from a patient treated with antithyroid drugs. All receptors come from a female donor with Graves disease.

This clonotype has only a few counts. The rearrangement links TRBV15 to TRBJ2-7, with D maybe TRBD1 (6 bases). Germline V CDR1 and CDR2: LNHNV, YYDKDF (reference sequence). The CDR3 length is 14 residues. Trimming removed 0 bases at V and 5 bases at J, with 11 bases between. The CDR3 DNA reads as TGTGCCACCAGCAGAGAGGACAGACAGAACGAGCAGTACTTC. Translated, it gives CATSREDRQNEQYF.

This CDR3 is CASSEAWTGTDTQYF. DNA for the CDR3: TGTGCCAGCAGTGAAGCTTGGACCGGCACAGATACGCAGTATTTT. The chain recombines TRBV2 with TRBJ2-3; D gene ambiguous. V shed 0 bases and J shed 1 base, with 8 bases lying between them. Germline V gene data show CDR1 as SNHLY and CDR2 as FYNNEI. The CDR3 contains 15 residues.

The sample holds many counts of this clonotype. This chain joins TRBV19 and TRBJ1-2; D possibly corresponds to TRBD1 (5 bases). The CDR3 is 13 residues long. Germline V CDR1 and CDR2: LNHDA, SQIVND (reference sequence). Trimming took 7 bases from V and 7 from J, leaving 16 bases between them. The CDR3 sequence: CASNPWDSTGYTF. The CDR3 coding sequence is TGTGCCAGTAACCCCTGGGACTCCACTGGCTACACCTTC.

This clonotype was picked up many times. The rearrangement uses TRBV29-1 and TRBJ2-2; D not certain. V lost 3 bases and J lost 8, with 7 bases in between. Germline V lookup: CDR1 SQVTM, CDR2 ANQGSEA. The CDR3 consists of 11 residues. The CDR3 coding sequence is TGCAGCGTTGAGAAGATTGGGGAGCTGTTTTTT. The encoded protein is CSVEKIGELFF.

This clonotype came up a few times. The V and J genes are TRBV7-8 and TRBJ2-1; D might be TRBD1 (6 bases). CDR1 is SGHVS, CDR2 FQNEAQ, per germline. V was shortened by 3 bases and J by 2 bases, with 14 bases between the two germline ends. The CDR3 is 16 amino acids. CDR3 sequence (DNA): TGTGCCAGCAGCTTGAGGGGGAATCCTCCCTACAATGAGCAGTTCTTC. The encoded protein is CASSLRGNPPYNEQFF.

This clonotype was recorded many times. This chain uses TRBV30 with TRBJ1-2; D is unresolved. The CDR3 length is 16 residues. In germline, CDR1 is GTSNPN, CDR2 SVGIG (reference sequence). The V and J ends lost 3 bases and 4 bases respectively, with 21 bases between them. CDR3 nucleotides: TGTGCCTGGAGGGGTTTTGGACGGACGATGTCCTATGGCTACACCTTC. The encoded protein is CAWRGFGRTMSYGYTF.

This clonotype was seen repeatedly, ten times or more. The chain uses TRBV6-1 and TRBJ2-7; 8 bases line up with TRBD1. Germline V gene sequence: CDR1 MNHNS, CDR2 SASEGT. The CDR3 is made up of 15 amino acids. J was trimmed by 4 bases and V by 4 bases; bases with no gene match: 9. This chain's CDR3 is CASSGNRDRNYEQYF. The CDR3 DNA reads TGTGCCAGCAGTGGAAACCGGGACAGGAATTACGAGCAGTACTTC.

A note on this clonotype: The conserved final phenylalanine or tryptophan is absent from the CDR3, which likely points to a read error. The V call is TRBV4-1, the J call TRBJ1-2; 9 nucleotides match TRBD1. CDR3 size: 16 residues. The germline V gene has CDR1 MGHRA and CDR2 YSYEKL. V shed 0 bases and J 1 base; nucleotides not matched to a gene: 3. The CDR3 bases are TGCGCCAGCAGCCAAGATGCGGGACAGGGTAACTATGGCTACACCCTC. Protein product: CASSQDAGQGNYGYTL.

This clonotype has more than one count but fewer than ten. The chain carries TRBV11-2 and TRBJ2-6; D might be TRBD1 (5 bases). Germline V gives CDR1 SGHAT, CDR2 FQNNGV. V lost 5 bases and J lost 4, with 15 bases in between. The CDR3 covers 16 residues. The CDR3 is CASSLLTGFGANVLTF. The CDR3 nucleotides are TGTGCCAGCAGCCTACTTACAGGCTTCGGGGCCAACGTCCTGACTTTC.

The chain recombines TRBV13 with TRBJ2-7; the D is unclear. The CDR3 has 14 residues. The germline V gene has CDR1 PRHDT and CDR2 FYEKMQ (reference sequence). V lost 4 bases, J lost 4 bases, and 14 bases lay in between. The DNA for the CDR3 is TGTGCCAGCAGCTCGCCTGAAGCTTTATACGAGCAGTACTTC. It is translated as CASSSPEALYEQYF. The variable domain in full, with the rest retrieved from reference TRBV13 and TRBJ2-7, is AAGVIQSPRHLIKEKRETATLKCYPIPRHDTVYWYQQGPGQDPQFLISFYEKMQSDKGSIPDRFSAQQFSDYHSELNMSSLELGDSALYFCASSSPEALYEQYFGPGTRLTVT.

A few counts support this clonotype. The CDR3 DNA follows: TGTGCCAGCAGCTCCCTCTACGGAGACAGAGAACTAGCCAAAAACATTCAGTACTTC. Translated: CASSSLYGDRELAKNIQYF. The chain carries TRBV7-9 and TRBJ2-4, with D possibly TRBD1 on 5 matching bases. The CDR3 spans 19 residues. The V and J ends lost 4 bases and 0 bases respectively, with 22 bases between them. CDR1 and CDR2 from the germline V gene are SEHNR and FQNEAQ (reference sequence).

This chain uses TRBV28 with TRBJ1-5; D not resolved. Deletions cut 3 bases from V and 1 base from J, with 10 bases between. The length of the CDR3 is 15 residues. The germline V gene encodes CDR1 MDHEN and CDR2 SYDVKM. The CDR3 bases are TGTGCCAGCAGTTTTGGGGTTCCCAGCAATCAGCCCCAGCATTTT. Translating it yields CASSFGVPSNQPQHF.

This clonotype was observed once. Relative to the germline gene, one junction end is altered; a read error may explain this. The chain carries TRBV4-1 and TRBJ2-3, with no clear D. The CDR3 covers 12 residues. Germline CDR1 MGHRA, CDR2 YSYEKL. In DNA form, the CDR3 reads TGCGCCAGCAGCCCGCAAACAAATACACAGTATTTT. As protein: CASSPQTNTQYF.

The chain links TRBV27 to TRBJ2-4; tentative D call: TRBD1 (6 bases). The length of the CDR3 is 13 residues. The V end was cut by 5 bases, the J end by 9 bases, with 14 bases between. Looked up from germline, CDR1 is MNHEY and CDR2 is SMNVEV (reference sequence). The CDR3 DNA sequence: TGTGCCAGCAGTCGAAACAGGGCCCCCATTCAGTACTTC. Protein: CASSRNRAPIQYF.

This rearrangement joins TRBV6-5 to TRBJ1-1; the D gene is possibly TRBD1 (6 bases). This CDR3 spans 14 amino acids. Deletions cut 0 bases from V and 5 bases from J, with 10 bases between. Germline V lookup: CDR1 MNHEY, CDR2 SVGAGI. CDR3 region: CASSYSPQGTEAFF. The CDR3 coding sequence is TGTGCCAGCAGTTACTCCCCGCAGGGGACTGAAGCTTTCTTT.

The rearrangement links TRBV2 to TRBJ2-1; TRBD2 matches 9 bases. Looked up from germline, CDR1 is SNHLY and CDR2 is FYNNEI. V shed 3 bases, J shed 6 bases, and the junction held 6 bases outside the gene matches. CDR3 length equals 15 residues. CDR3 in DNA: TGTGCCAGCAGTGATCCCGGGACTAGCTTCAATGAGCAGTTCTTC. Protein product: CASSDPGTSFNEQFF.

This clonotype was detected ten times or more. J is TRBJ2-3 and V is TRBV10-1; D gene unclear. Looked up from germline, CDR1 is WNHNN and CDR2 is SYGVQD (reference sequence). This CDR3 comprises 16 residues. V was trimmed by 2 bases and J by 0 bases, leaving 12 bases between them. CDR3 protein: CASSEECCRSTDTQYF. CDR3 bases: TGCGCCAGCAGTGAGGAATGCTGCCGGAGCACAGATACGCAGTATTTT.

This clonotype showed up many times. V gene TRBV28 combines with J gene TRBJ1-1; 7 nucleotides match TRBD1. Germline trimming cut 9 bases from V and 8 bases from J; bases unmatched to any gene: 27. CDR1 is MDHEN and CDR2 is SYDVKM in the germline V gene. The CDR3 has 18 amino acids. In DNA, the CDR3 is TGTGCCAGGGGGACGGACAGGAGGAATTACCAGAACACTGAGGAAGCTTTCTTT. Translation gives CARGTDRRNYQNTEEAFF.

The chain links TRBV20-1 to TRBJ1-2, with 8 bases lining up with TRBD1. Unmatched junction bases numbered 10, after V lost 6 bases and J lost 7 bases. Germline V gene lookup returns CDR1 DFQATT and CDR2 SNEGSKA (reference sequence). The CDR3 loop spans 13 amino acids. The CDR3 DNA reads TGCAGTGCAGAGGGAGACAGGGGTGGTGGCTACACCTTC. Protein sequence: CSAEGDRGGGYTF.

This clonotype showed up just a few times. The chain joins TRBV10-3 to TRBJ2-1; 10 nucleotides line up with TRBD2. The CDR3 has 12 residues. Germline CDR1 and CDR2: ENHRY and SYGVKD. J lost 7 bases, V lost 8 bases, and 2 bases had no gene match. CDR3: CAIGLAVNEQFF. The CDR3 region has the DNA TGTGCCATCGGACTAGCGGTTAATGAGCAGTTCTTC.

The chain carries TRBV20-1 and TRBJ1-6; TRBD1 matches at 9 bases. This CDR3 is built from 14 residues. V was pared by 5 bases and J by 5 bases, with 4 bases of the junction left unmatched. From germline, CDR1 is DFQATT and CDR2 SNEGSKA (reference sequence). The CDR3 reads CSALTGGHNSPLHF. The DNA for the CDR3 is TGCAGTGCTCTAACAGGGGGCCATAATTCACCCCTCCACTTT.

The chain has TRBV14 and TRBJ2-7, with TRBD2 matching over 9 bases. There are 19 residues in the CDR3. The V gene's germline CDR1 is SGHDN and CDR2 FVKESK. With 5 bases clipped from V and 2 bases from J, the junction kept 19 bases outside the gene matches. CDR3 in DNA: TGTGCCAGCAGCATATATCTTCGACCTGGACTAGCGTTACCCTACGAGCAGTACTTC. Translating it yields CASSIYLRPGLALPYEQYF.

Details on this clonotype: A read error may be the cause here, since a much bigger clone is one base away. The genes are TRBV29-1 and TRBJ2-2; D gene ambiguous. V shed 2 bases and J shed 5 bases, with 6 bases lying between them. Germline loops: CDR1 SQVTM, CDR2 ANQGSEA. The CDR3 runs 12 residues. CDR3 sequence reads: CSVERGTGELFF. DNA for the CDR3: TGCAGCGTTGAACGAGGTACCGGGGAGCTGTTTTTT.

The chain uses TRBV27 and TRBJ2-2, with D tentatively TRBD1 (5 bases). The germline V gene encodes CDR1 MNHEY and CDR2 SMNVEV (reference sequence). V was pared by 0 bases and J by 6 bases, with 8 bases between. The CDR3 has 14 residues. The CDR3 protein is CASSLSPGSGELFF. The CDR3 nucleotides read TGTGCCAGCAGTTTATCCCCAGGGTCCGGGGAGCTGTTTTTT.